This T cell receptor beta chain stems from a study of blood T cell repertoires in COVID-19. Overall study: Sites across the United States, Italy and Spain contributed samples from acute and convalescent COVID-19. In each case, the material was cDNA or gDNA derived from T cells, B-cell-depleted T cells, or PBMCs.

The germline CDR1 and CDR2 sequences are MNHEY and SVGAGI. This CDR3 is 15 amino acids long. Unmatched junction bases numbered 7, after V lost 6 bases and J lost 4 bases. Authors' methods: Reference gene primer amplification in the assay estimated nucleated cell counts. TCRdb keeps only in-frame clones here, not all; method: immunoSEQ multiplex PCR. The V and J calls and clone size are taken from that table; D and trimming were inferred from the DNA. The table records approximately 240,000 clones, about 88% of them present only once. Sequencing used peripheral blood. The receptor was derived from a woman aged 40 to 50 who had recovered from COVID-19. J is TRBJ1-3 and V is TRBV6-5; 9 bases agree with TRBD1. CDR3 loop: CASREDRGPGNTIYF. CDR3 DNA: TGTGCCAGCAGAGAGGACAGGGGTCCCGGAAACACCATATATTTT.